The source of this TCR beta chain is a study of identical twins. Template switching (which added a universal primer site) was used, and cDNA carried unique molecular identifiers. MiXCR was run by TCRdb on the 5' RACE reads, yielding one entry per CDR3 protein. The table has approximately 690,000 distinct CDR3 sequences, 5.5% to 6.5% seen once. The donors were all healthy and Caucasian. CDR1 SGHAT and CDR2 FQNNGV come from the germline V gene. The CDR3 has 15 amino acids. Trimming shortened V by 3 bases and J by 9 bases, and 18 bases separated the two germline ends. This clonotype was counted a few times. Its target is unknown. Study outcomes and limitations: Findings came from cross-sectional statistics, without long-term follow-up of donors. The abundant beta clonotypes from cord blood had fewer insertions, and memory repertoires had none of this.

The chain recombines TRBV11-2 with TRBJ2-4, with D maybe TRBD1 (5 bases). The source material was naive T cells sorted from blood. The origin of this receptor is a man aged 18 to 29 in good health. CDR3 amino acids: CASSLFVQGQSIQYF. For the CDR3, the DNA is TGTGCCAGCAGCTTGTTTGTTCAGGGCCAATCCATTCAGTACTTC.